This TCR beta chain was observed in a study of beta chain features in type 1 diabetes. About this clone: Its antigen remains unidentified.

Expressed TCRB transcripts were sequenced, since all the RNA that had been isolated was reverse transcribed. Profiling relied on immunoSEQ multiplex PCR, and the TCRdb table lists in-frame clones only, not all of them. Of more than 300,000 clones listed, roughly 9% are singletons. The study's findings and limits: Shortening of TCRB CDR3s, moderate but significant, appeared in all four CD4+ subsets of Type 1 diabetes patients.

The germline V and J ends were trimmed by 3 bases and 2 bases, with 5 bases remaining between them. Looked up from germline, CDR1 is SGHNT and CDR2 is YYREEE (reference sequence). The CDR3 is 12 residues long. Sequencing was carried out using central memory CD4+ T cells from blood. The chain recombines TRBV5-4 with TRBJ1-1; D call uncertain. The sequence was obtained from a man under 40 with type 1 diabetes. The CDR3 region is CASSWGNTEAFF. For the CDR3, the DNA is TGTGCCAGCAGCTGGGGTAACACTGAAGCTTTCTTT.